Listed below are T cell receptor beta chains from one sample, sequenced in a study of early T cells in non-severe SARS-CoV-2 infection. One entry per CDR3 protein, called by TCRdb with MiXCR from the 5' RACE reads. The data contain about 30,000 distinct CDR3 sequences, about 3.9% of them singletons. Source material: whole blood. Receptors were obtained from an adult who was a healthcare worker with PCR-confirmed SARS-CoV-2 infection or an uninfected control (not recorded which). CDR3s include the opening cysteine and the closing phenylalanine or tryptophan. D genes are given only for firm matches. The size of a clone is reported for some rows only, either as once, few or many, or as a class for expanded clones.

-	TRBV18	-	TRBJ2-7	CASSLDEGYEQYF	TGTGCCAGCTCACTAGATGAAGGCTACGAGCAGTACTTC
-	TRBV7-8	-	TRBJ2-7	CASSSTYEQYF	TGTGCCAGCAGCTCGACCTACGAGCAGTACTTC
-	TRBV5-8	many	TRBJ2-7	CASSTTANSYEQYF	TGTGCCAGCAGTACGACAGCGAACTCCTACGAGCAGTACTTC
-	TRBV5-4	many	TRBJ2-1	CASSLLTNEQFF	TGTGCCAGCAGCTTGTTAACCAATGAGCAGTTCTTC
TRBD2	TRBV6-2/TRBV6-3	many	TRBJ2-1	CASSGGTSYNEQFF	TGTGCCAGTTCGGGGGGGACATCCTACAATGAGCAGTTCTTC
-	TRBV6-2/TRBV6-3	many	TRBJ1-3	CASSYSRGRTGNTIYF	TGTGCCAGCAGTTACAGCCGGGGGAGAACTGGAAACACCATATATTTT
TRBD1	TRBV29-1	-	TRBJ2-2	CSAGTGSTGELFF	TGCAGCGCCGGGACAGGGTCCACCGGGGAGCTGTTTTTT
TRBD1	TRBV5-1	many	TRBJ2-1	CASSLAGTGGRNEQFF	TGCGCCAGCAGCTTGGCCGGGACAGGGGGCCGCAATGAGCAGTTCTTC
TRBD2	TRBV30	-	TRBJ2-1	CAWSVPAGGYNEQFF	TGTGCCTGGAGTGTTCCGGCGGGAGGGTACAATGAGCAGTTCTTC
TRBD2	TRBV7-6	many	TRBJ2-1	CASSSRKGTSVYNEQFF	TGTGCCAGCAGCTCCCGAAAAGGGACTAGCGTCTACAATGAGCAGTTCTTC
-	TRBV6-6	many	TRBJ1-3	CASIPLLGRSGNTIYF	TGTGCCAGCATTCCACTCCTAGGGCGCTCTGGAAACACCATATATTTT
-	TRBV4-3	many	TRBJ2-1	CASSQEGVVANEQFF	TGCGCCAGCAGCCAAGAGGGGGTGGTCGCAAATGAGCAGTTCTTC
TRBD1	TRBV5-1	many	TRBJ2-7	CASGRAGGFDEQYF	TGCGCCAGCGGTCGGGCAGGGGGCTTCGACGAGCAGTACTTC
-	TRBV5-1	many	TRBJ1-2	CASSFTDQLSPGYTF	TGCGCCAGCAGCTTTACAGACCAACTAAGCCCTGGCTACACCTTC
-	TRBV7-2	few	TRBJ2-3	CASSSLPDTQYF	TGTGCCAGCAGCTCGCTACCAGATACGCAGTATTTT
-	TRBV7-2	many	TRBJ2-7	CASTTATGHEQYF	TGTGCCAGCACGACAGCCACGGGCCACGAGCAGTACTTC
-	TRBV12-3/TRBV12-4	many	TRBJ2-1	CASSLSAIEQFF	TGTGCCAGCAGTTTGTCCGCCATTGAGCAGTTCTTC
TRBD2	TRBV10-3	-	TRBJ2-1	CAVAGRGGRNNEQFF	TGTGCCGTCGCGGGGCGTGGCGGGAGGAATAACGAGCAGTTCTTC
TRBD2	TRBV6-1	many	TRBJ2-2	CATAGLAGLGGTGELFF	TGTGCCACCGCGGGACTAGCGGGATTAGGCGGCACCGGGGAGCTGTTTTTT
-	TRBV20-1	many	TRBJ1-2	CSATPYGSYTF	TGCAGTGCTACCCCCTATGGGAGCTACACCTTC
-	TRBV11-2	medium-sized	TRBJ2-3	CASSPSRLSPDTQYF	TGTGCCAGCAGCCCTTCTCGGCTGTCTCCAGATACGCAGTATTTT
-	TRBV6-4	-	TRBJ2-6	CASSEDFSGANVLTF	TGTGCCAGCAGTGAGGACTTCTCTGGGGCCAACGTCCTGACTTTC
-	TRBV10-1	many	TRBJ2-1	CASSEQNEQFF	TGCGCCAGCAGTGAGCAAAATGAGCAGTTCTTC
TRBD1	TRBV18	many	TRBJ1-1	CASSQQGMNTEAFF	TGTGCCAGCTCTCAACAGGGGATGAACACTGAAGCTTTCTTT
-	TRBV18	many	TRBJ2-1	CASSPAQGGGEQFF	TGTGCCAGCTCACCCGCCCAGGGAGGAGGTGAGCAGTTCTTC
TRBD2	TRBV5-5	many	TRBJ2-7	CASSLPSSGASGEQYF	TGTGCCAGCAGCTTACCGTCTAGCGGAGCGTCGGGGGAGCAGTACTTC
-	TRBV2	medium-sized	TRBJ2-3	CASSEGRGTDTQYF	TGTGCCAGCAGTGAAGGGCGGGGCACAGATACGCAGTATTTT
-	TRBV28	many	TRBJ1-5	CASSLSTGTGNQPQHF	TGTGCCAGCAGTTTATCGACCGGGACGGGGAATCAGCCCCAGCATTTT
-	TRBV29-1	many	TRBJ2-3	CSVDRGTDTQYF	TGCAGCGTTGACAGGGGTACAGATACGCAGTATTTT
TRBD1	TRBV6-5	few	TRBJ1-1	CASSYPRGGRTEAFF	TGTGCCAGCAGTTACCCCAGGGGGGGTCGCACTGAAGCTTTCTTT
-	TRBV5-1	many	TRBJ2-7	CASSFGAYEQYF	TGCGCCAGCAGCTTTGGGGCCTACGAGCAGTACTTC
-	TRBV6-4	many	TRBJ1-1	CASSDGENTEAFF	TGTGCCAGCAGTGACGGGGAGAACACTGAAGCTTTCTTT
-	TRBV9	medium-sized	TRBJ1-1	CASSVATGGPGANTEAFF	TGTGCCAGCAGCGTAGCTACGGGGGGCCCCGGAGCTAACACTGAAGCTTTCTTT
-	TRBV29-1	medium-sized	TRBJ1-1	CSVAKNTEAFF	TGCAGCGTTGCCAAGAACACTGAAGCTTTCTTT
TRBD1	TRBV4-3	-	TRBJ2-7	CARGGQGAYEQYF	TGCGCCAGGGGCGGGCAGGGGGCCTACGAGCAGTACTTC
TRBD2	TRBV19	many	TRBJ2-1	CASNGLAGYNEQFF	TGTGCCAGTAATGGACTAGCGGGCTACAATGAGCAGTTCTTC
-	TRBV7-2	many	TRBJ1-4	CASSLFRRRNEKLFF	TGTGCCAGCAGCTTATTTAGAAGGCGGAATGAAAAACTGTTTTTT
TRBD1	TRBV5-1	few	TRBJ2-1	CASSLYRGSDNEQFF	TGCGCCAGCAGCTTGTACAGGGGCAGTGACAATGAGCAGTTCTTC
-	TRBV15	many	TRBJ2-1	CATSRELHVTYNEQFF	TGTGCCACCAGCAGAGAACTCCACGTTACCTACAATGAGCAGTTCTTC
TRBD1	TRBV7-9	many	TRBJ2-1	CASSRQGAFYNEQFF	TGTGCCAGCAGCCGACAGGGGGCTTTCTACAATGAGCAGTTCTTC
-	TRBV7-9	many	TRBJ2-3	CASSLRRAPPDTQYF	TGTGCCAGCAGCTTAAGGCGGGCCCCCCCAGATACGCAGTATTTT
-	TRBV12-3/TRBV12-4	many	TRBJ2-7	CASSFGSDTASYEQYF	TGTGCCAGCAGTTTTGGTTCGGATACCGCCTCCTACGAGCAGTACTTC
-	TRBV27	few	TRBJ2-2	CASNLLAGATGELFF	TGTGCCAGCAACCTCCTAGCCGGGGCCACCGGGGAGCTGTTTTTT
-	TRBV7-9	-	TRBJ1-2	CASSLAYTHGYTF	TGTGCCAGCAGCTTAGCCTACACCCATGGCTACACCTTC
-	TRBV7-2	-	TRBJ1-1	CASSLKQNTEAFF	TGTGCCAGCAGCTTAAAGCAGAACACTGAAGCTTTCTTT
-	TRBV5-4	many	TRBJ1-6	CASSLAGIHNSPLHF	TGTGCCAGCAGCTTGGCCGGGATCCATAATTCACCCCTCCACTTT
-	TRBV7-3	many	TRBJ1-1	CASSPTPHQGFTEAFF	TGTGCCAGCAGCCCTACCCCCCACCAGGGGTTCACTGAAGCTTTCTTT
-	TRBV13	many	TRBJ1-6	CASSAGTQNSPLHF	TGTGCCAGCAGCGCAGGGACCCAAAATTCACCCCTCCACTTT
TRBD1	TRBV29-1	many	TRBJ2-1	CSTLQGADEQFF	TGCAGCACCTTACAGGGGGCTGATGAGCAGTTCTTC
-	TRBV30	medium-sized	TRBJ1-5	CAWSGDPKGNQPQHF	TGTGCCTGGAGTGGTGACCCCAAGGGGAATCAGCCCCAGCATTTT
TRBD1	TRBV5-1	many	TRBJ1-1	CASSWGTGFTEAFF	TGCGCCAGCAGCTGGGGGACAGGGTTCACTGAAGCTTTCTTT
TRBD1	TRBV12-5	many	TRBJ2-6	CASAGDRGVVGANVLTF	TGTGCTAGTGCCGGGGACAGGGGAGTGGTTGGGGCCAACGTCCTGACTTTC
-	TRBV7-2	few	TRBJ2-7	CASSSSPGVYEQYF	TGTGCCAGCAGCTCGAGTCCAGGGGTCTACGAGCAGTACTTC